This TCR beta chain comes out of a study of control samples from healthy donors and cancer patients. Assay: immunoSEQ multiplex PCR; the TCRdb copy retains only in-frame clones and omits some. There are approximately 120,000 clones in the sample; around 87% occur only once, and 2.9% lies in the top ten. The CDR3 loop spans 13 amino acids. Trimming shortened V by 1 base and J by 10 bases, and 13 bases separated the two germline ends. CDR1 and CDR2 (germline): SGHTA, FQGNSA. The specimen sequenced was blood. The TCR comes from a man in his sixties in good health. The V gene is TRBV7-2, the J gene TRBJ1-1; unclear D gene. The CDR3 loop is CASSLVGIEGAFF. In DNA form, the CDR3 reads TGTGCCAGCAGCTTAGTGGGAATTGAGGGAGCTTTCTTT.